One and the same sample provided the 30 T cell receptor beta chains below, sequenced in a study of memory CD4+ T cells and cytomegalovirus serostatus. Single viable CD3+CD4+CD8-CD45RO+ cells were sorted as the memory CD4+ T cells. The assay was immunoSEQ multiplex PCR, and TCRdb's table has in-frame clones only and misses some. The sample contains under 50,000 clones, roughly 78% of which appear only once. The sequenced sample was memory CD4+ T cells from blood. The receptor source for this set is an adult in good health and CMV-seronegative.

This sequence joins TRBV9 and TRBJ2-7; D is undetermined. CDR3 length: 13 amino acids. The germline V gene has CDR1 SGDLS and CDR2 YYNGEE. V lost 0 bases and J 6 bases, leaving 10 bases between the germline ends. CDR3 bases: TGTGCCAGCAGCGTAGAACCGGTAACCGAGCAGTACTTC. This codes for CASSVEPVTEQYF.

The genes are TRBV7-9 and TRBJ2-3, with 8 nucleotides matching TRBD2. V lost 5 bases, J lost 5 bases, and 3 bases stayed unmatched. The CDR3 extends over 13 amino acids. Germline V gene sequence: CDR1 SEHNR, CDR2 FQNEAQ (reference sequence). Here the CDR3 reads CASSPGGGDTQYF. In DNA, the CDR3 is TGTGCCAGCAGCCCGGGGGGGGGAGATACGCAGTATTTT.

This chain joins TRBV5-1 and TRBJ2-7, with 10 bases fitting TRBD1. The CDR3 is 16 amino acids. The J segment lost 6 bases and the V segment lost 4 bases, leaving 13 bases of the junction unmatched. CDR1 and CDR2 from the germline V gene are SGHRS and YFSETQ. The CDR3 spells CASSAGQGGLGSEQYF. CDR3 DNA sequence: TGCGCCAGCAGCGCCGGACAGGGGGGTTTGGGAAGCGAGCAGTACTTC.

The rearrangement uses TRBV6-6 and TRBJ2-1; 8 nucleotides align to TRBD2. V lost 2 bases, J lost 9 bases, and 6 bases stayed unmatched. The CDR3 has 14 amino acids. CDR1 and CDR2 from the germline V gene are MNHNY and SVGAGI (reference sequence). The DNA for the CDR3 is TGTGCCAGCAGTTACCCTTCGGGAGGGGCTGAGCAGTTCTTC. It encodes CASSYPSGGAEQFF.

V usage is TRBV4-3 and J usage is TRBJ2-7; D might be TRBD1 (6 bases). The V gene lost 5 bases and the J gene lost 5 bases, with 16 bases spanning the gap. The germline V gene has CDR1 LGHNA and CDR2 YSLEER. This CDR3 has 14 amino acids. The CDR3 nucleotides are TGCGCCAGCAGCAACACTTACAGGGCGGACGAGCAGTACTTC. Amino acid sequence: CASSNTYRADEQYF.

The rearrangement joins TRBV9 to TRBJ1-1, with D unclear. This CDR3 is built from 15 residues. With 0 bases removed from V and 1 base from J, the gap between germline ends came to 10 bases. CDR1 is SGDLS and CDR2 is YYNGEE in the germline V gene. CDR3 bases: TGTGCCAGCAGCGTAGGAGTGACGGAGAACACTGAAGCTTTCTTT. It specifies CASSVGVTENTEAFF.

This clone was observed once. The chain carries TRBV11-2 and TRBJ2-7, with D perhaps matching TRBD1 (6 bases). CDR3 length: 13 residues. The germline CDR1 and CDR2 sequences are SGHAT and FQNNGV. V lost 7 bases, J lost 0 bases, and 10 bases lay in between. CDR3 in DNA: TGTGCCAGCATGGACAGCATCTCCTACGAGCAGTACTTC. It is translated as CASMDSISYEQYF.

V usage is TRBV5-5 and J usage is TRBJ1-2; 10 bases align to TRBD1. Germline assignment: CDR1 SGHKS and CDR2 YYEKEE (reference sequence). This CDR3 has 15 residues. V gave up 4 bases and J gave up 0 bases; unmatched junction bases: 3. Written as DNA, the CDR3 is TGTGCCAGCAGCCCCGGACAGGGGGCTAACTATGGCTACACCTTC. Amino acids: CASSPGQGANYGYTF.

V usage is TRBV11-2 and J usage is TRBJ2-7, with D tentatively TRBD1 or TRBD2 (5 bases each). The CDR3 contains 14 residues. V lost 4 bases to trimming and J lost 7 bases, with 17 bases between them. The V gene's germline CDR1 is SGHAT and CDR2 FQNNGV. The CDR3 reads CASSWRRDREEQYF. CDR3 coding DNA: TGTGCCAGCAGCTGGAGGCGAGACAGAGAAGAGCAGTACTTC.

The chain joins TRBV5-6 to TRBJ2-7, with 10 bases aligning to TRBD1. This CDR3 is 15 amino acids long. The V gene's germline CDR1 is SGHDT and CDR2 YYEEEE. V lost 2 bases, J lost 9 bases, and 11 bases stayed unmatched. The CDR3 DNA reads as TGTGCCAGCAGCTTACGGTCGGGACAGGGGTTAGGGCAGTACTTC. Translation gives CASSLRSGQGLGQYF.

V and J are TRBV7-9 and TRBJ1-2; 8 bases map to TRBD1. CDR1 and CDR2 from the germline V gene are SEHNR and FQNEAQ (reference sequence). CDR3 length equals 13 residues. Trimming at V came to 3 bases and at J to 7 bases, leaving 4 bases not matched to a gene. CDR3 region: CASSLDRVSGYTF. CDR3 DNA: TGTGCCAGCAGCTTGGACAGGGTCTCTGGCTACACCTTC.

The V call is TRBV18, the J call TRBJ1-3, with 9 bases aligning to TRBD1. The junction had 7 bases not matched to a gene; V was cut back by 6 bases and J by 4 bases. The CDR3 is made up of 15 amino acids. CDR1 and CDR2 (germline): KGHSH, LQKENI. The CDR3 reads CASSPGTGSGNTIYF. The DNA of the CDR3 is TGTGCCAGCTCTCCCGGGACAGGGTCCGGAAACACCATATATTTT.

The V gene is TRBV5-6, the J gene TRBJ2-7, with 13 nucleotides matching TRBD2. The CDR3 has 16 amino acids. The junction had 6 bases not matched to a gene; V was cut back by 3 bases and J by 3 bases. Germline CDR1 reads SGHDT; CDR2 reads YYEEEE. CDR3 in amino acids: CASSWGLAGMNYEQYF. The CDR3 nucleotides read TGTGCCAGCAGCTGGGGACTAGCGGGGATGAACTACGAGCAGTACTTC.

V usage is TRBV5-1 and J usage is TRBJ1-1; perhaps TRBD1 as D (5 bases). The CDR3 length is 14 residues. Trimming cost V 4 bases and J 6 bases, with 16 bases left between them. Germline V CDR1 and CDR2: SGHRS, YFSETQ. The CDR3 DNA reads as TGCGCCAGCAGCCCCGGGGCTTTGGGCGCTGAAGCTTTCTTT. Protein product: CASSPGALGAEAFF.

The rearrangement joins TRBV23-1 to TRBJ1-5; 7 bases agree with TRBD1. TRBV23-1 is recorded as an ORF, its role being uncertain. The trim removed 2 bases at V and 4 bases at J, leaving 14 bases unmatched. This CDR3 has 18 amino acids. The CDR3 DNA reads as TGCGCCAGCAGTCAAAAGTGGCTCAGGGGGACCGGGAATCAGCCCCAGCATTTT. It specifies CASSQKWLRGTGNQPQHF.

By share, this clone counts as medium-sized. This chain uses TRBV30 with TRBJ1-1; D unclear. The CDR3 runs 16 residues. CDR1 and CDR2 from the germline V gene are GTSNPN and SVGIG (reference sequence). The V and J ends lost 1 base and 4 bases respectively, with 19 bases between them. This CDR3 reads CAWSDISRWVSTEAFF. Here the CDR3 DNA reads TGTGCCTGGAGTGACATAAGCCGTTGGGTCTCCACTGAAGCTTTCTTT.

This chain joins TRBV5-4 and TRBJ2-7, with TRBD2 matching over 9 bases. V lost 2 bases and J lost 5; bases outside the gene matches: 5. CDR1 and CDR2 (germline): SGHNT, YYREEE (reference sequence). There are 14 residues in the CDR3. This CDR3 reads CASSFVAGGDEQYF. CDR3 bases: TGTGCCAGCAGCTTTGTGGCGGGGGGGGACGAGCAGTACTTC.

The chain recombines TRBV7-8 with TRBJ1-6, with D uncertain. Trimming stripped 5 bases from V and 4 bases from J, with 6 bases between. Per germline, CDR1 SGHVS and CDR2 FQNEAQ. CDR3 length: 13 residues. The CDR3 region is CASSPPYNSPLHF. The CDR3 nucleotides are TGTGCCAGCAGCCCGCCTTATAATTCACCCCTCCACTTT.

This chain uses TRBV25-1 with TRBJ2-6; no reliable D call. The V gene's germline CDR1 is MGHDK and CDR2 SYGVNS. The CDR3 runs 15 residues. Trimming pared 5 bases from V and 0 bases from J, leaving 8 bases between. The DNA of the CDR3 is TGTGCCAGCAGTCCACAGATCTCTGGGGCCAACGTCCTGACTTTC. Residues: CASSPQISGANVLTF.

This clone has only a few counts. The CDR3 sequence is CASIRPRAGQPQHF. The CDR3 nucleotides read TGTGCCAGCATCCGTCCCAGGGCTGGCCAGCCCCAGCATTTT. The chain carries TRBV21-1 and TRBJ1-5; TRBD1 is the table's D call and was not checked against the DNA. TRBV21-1 represents a pseudogene. CDR3 size: 14 residues.

The chain recombines TRBV6-5 with TRBJ2-5; D is unresolved. The germline V gene encodes CDR1 MNHEY and CDR2 SVGAGI. Between the trimmed V and J ends, which lost 7 bases and 5 bases, there was a span of 11 bases. CDR3 length: 12 residues. CDR3 sequence: CASKGVAETQYF. The CDR3 DNA reads TGTGCCAGCAAAGGTGTGGCGGAGACCCAGTACTTC.

The J gene is TRBJ2-1, the V gene TRBV7-8; D might be TRBD1 or TRBD2, each matching 5 bases. The CDR3 has 15 residues. Between the trimmed V and J ends, which lost 3 bases and 6 bases, there was a span of 15 bases. Germline V gives CDR1 SGHVS, CDR2 FQNEAQ. DNA of the CDR3: TGTGCCAGCAGCTTTGCCGGGACCGGCCGCAATGAGCAGTTCTTC. It codes for CASSFAGTGRNEQFF.

The chain joins TRBV5-6 to TRBJ1-4; the D gene is possibly TRBD1 (6 bases). The ends were cut back, 3 bases at V and 1 base at J, with 10 bases in the middle. The CDR3 extends over 15 amino acids. Germline values: CDR1 SGHDT, CDR2 YYEEEE. Written as DNA, the CDR3 is TGTGCCAGCAGCTCCGCAGGGGTAACTAATGAAAAACTGTTTTTT. Amino acid sequence: CASSSAGVTNEKLFF.

The V call is TRBV4-3, the J call TRBJ2-5; perhaps D is TRBD1 or TRBD2 (5 bases each). V gave up 2 bases and J gave up 10 bases, with 20 bases separating them. Germline values: CDR1 LGHNA, CDR2 YSLEER. The CDR3 covers 15 residues. As DNA, the CDR3 is TGCGCCAGCAGCCAAAACCCCGGGACGCTTGATGACCAGTACTTC. The encoded protein is CASSQNPGTLDDQYF.

The chain links TRBV5-1 to TRBJ2-3; TRBD2 might be the D (6 bases). Germline CDR1 is SGHRS and CDR2 is YFSETQ. The CDR3 is 12 amino acids. With 5 bases removed from V and 6 bases from J, the gap between germline ends came to 10 bases. The CDR3 DNA reads as TGCGCCAGCAGGGAGGGCCGGGATACGCAGTATTTT. This translates into CASREGRDTQYF.

The chain combines TRBV18 with TRBJ2-2; no firm D call. Per germline, CDR1 KGHSH and CDR2 LQKENI. Trimming removed 3 bases at V and 2 bases at J, with 7 bases between. CDR3 length: 14 amino acids. The CDR3 bases are TGTGCCAGCTCACCCCCAAAAAACACCGGGGAGCTGTTTTTT. Translating gives CASSPPKNTGELFF.

J is TRBJ2-3 and V is TRBV29-1, with 7 positions matching TRBD2. The CDR3 consists of 12 residues. Trimming took 4 bases from V and 5 from J; bases not matched to a gene: 3. Looked up from germline, CDR1 is SQVTM and CDR2 is ANQGSEA. The CDR3 nucleotides are TGCAGCGTTGGGGGGGGTGGAGATACGCAGTATTTT. Protein sequence: CSVGGGGDTQYF.

The chain carries TRBV29-1 and TRBJ2-4; D call uncertain. Per the germline V gene, CDR1 is SQVTM and CDR2 is ANQGSEA. V was pared by 6 bases and J by 5 bases, with 17 bases between. CDR3 length: 14 amino acids. The CDR3 DNA follows: TGCAGCGTAAAAGTTGGCCAAATGGAAAACATTCAGTACTTC. It yields the protein CSVKVGQMENIQYF.

The chain combines TRBV19 with TRBJ1-1, with D unresolved. Trimming left V 6 bases short and J 6 bases short, with 17 bases between. Per the germline V gene, CDR1 is LNHDA and CDR2 is SQIVND (reference sequence). CDR3 length: 14 amino acids. As DNA, the CDR3 is TGTGCCAGTAGACCCCTCGACGTCCGAGCTGAAGCTTTCTTT. The encoded protein is CASRPLDVRAEAFF. Looking up the rest from reference TRBV19 and TRBJ1-1 gives the full variable domain: DGGITQSPKYLFRKEGQNVTLSCEQNLNHDAMYWYRQDPGQGLRLIYYSQIVNDFQKGDIAEGYSVSREKKESFPLTVTSAQKNPTAFYLCASRPLDVRAEAFFGQGTRLTVV.

The genes are TRBV5-1 and TRBJ1-3, with D maybe TRBD1 (6 bases). Germline V CDR1 and CDR2: SGHRS, YFSETQ. The CDR3 spans 15 residues. Trimming left V 0 bases short and J 2 bases short, with 9 bases between. The CDR3, as DNA: TGCGCCAGCAGCTTGGGCAGGGGAACTGGAAACACCATATATTTT. Translation gives CASSLGRGTGNTIYF.